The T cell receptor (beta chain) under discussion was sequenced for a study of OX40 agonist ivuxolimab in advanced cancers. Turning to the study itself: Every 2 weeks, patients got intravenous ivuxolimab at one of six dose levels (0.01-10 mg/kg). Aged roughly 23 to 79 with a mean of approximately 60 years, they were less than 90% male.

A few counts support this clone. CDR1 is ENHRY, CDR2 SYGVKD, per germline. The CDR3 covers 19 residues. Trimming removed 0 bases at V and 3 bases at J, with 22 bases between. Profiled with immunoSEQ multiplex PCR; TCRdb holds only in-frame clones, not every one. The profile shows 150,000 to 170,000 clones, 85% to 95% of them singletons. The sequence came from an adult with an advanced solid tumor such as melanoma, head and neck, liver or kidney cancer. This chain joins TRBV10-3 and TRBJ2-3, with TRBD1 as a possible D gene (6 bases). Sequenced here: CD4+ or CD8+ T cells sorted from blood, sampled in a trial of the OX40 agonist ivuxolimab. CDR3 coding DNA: TGTGCCATCAGTGAGTCAAGCAGATGGCAGGGGACGGGGACAGATACGCAGTATTTT. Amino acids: CAISESSRWQGTGTDTQYF.